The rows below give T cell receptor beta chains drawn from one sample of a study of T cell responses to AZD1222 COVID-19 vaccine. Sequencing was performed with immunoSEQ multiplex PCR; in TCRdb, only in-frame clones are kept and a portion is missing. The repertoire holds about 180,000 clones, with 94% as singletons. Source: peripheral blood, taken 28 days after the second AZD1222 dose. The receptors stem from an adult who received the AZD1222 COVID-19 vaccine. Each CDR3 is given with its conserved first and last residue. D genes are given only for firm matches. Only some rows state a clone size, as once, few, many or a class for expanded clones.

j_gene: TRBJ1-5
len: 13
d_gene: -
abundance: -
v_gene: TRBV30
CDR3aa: CAWSPQGTQPQHF
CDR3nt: TGTGCCTGGAGTCCCCAGGGGACGCAGCCCCAGCATTTT

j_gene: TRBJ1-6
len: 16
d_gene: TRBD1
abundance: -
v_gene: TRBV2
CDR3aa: CASKNGRTGSNSPLHF
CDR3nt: TGTGCCAGCAAGAACGGCCGGACAGGCTCTAATTCACCCCTCCACTTT

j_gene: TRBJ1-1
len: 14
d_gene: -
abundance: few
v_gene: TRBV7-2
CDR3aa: CASSLERVRTEAFF
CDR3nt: TGTGCCAGCAGCTTAGAGAGGGTCCGAACTGAAGCTTTCTTT

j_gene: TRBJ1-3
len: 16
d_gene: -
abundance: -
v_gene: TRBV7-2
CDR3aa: CASSFSGFRSGNTIYF
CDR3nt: TGTGCCAGCAGCTTTTCAGGGTTTAGAAGTGGAAACACCATATATTTT

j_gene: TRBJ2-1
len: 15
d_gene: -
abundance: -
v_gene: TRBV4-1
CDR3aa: CASSQETVGYNEQFF
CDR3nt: TGCGCCAGCAGCCAAGAGACAGTGGGGTACAATGAGCAGTTCTTC

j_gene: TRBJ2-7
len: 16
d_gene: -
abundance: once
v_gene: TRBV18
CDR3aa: CASSPPSPGARNEQYF
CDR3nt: TGTGCCAGCTCACCCCCATCCCCCGGAGCGAGAAACGAGCAGTACTTC

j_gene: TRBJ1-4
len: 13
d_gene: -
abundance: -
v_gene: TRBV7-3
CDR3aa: CASSLRSGEKLFF
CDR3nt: TGTGCCAGCAGCCTAAGGTCGGGTGAAAAACTGTTTTTT

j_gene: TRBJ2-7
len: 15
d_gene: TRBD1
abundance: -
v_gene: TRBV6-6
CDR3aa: CASSQPDRASYEQYF
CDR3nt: TGTGCCAGCAGCCAACCCGACAGGGCCTCCTACGAGCAGTACTTC

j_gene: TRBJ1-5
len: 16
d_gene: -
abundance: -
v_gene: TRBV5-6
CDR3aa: CASSLAGQGPYQPQHF
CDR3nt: TGTGCCAGCAGCTTGGCGGGGCAGGGGCCCTATCAGCCCCAGCATTTT

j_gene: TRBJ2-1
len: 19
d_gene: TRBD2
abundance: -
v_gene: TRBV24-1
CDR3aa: CATSDLAGGASGSNNEQFF
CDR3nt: TGTGCCACCAGTGATTTGGCAGGGGGCGCTAGCGGGAGTAACAATGAGCAGTTCTTC

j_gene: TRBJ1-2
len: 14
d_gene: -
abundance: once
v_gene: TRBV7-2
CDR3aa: CASSLDPSDNGYTF
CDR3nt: TGTGCCAGCAGCTTAGATCCTTCGGACAATGGCTACACCTTC

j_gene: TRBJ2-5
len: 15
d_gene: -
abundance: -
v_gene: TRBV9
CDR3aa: CASSEAPQGQETQYF
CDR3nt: TGTGCCAGCAGCGAGGCCCCTCAGGGGCAAGAGACCCAGTACTTC

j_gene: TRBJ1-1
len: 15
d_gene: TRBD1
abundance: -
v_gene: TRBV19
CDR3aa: CASSVGTGVNTEAFF
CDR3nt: TGTGCCAGTAGTGTCGGGACAGGGGTCAACACTGAAGCTTTCTTT

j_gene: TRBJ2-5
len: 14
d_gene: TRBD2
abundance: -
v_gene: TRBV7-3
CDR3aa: CASSQSGGGETQYF
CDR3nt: TGTGCCAGCAGCCAATCGGGAGGCGGGGAGACCCAGTACTTC

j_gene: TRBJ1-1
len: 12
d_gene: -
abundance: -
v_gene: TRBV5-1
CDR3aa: CASSFGGTEAFF
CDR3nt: TGCGCCAGCAGCTTCGGTGGCACTGAAGCTTTCTTT

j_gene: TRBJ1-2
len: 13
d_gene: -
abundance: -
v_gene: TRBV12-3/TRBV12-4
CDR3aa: CASSLGLLGGYTF
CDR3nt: TGTGCCAGCAGTTTGGGCCTCTTGGGTGGCTACACCTTC

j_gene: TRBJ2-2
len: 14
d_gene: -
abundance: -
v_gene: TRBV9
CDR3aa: CASSFTPNTGELFF
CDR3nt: TGTGCCAGCAGCTTTACTCCCAACACCGGGGAGCTGTTTTTT

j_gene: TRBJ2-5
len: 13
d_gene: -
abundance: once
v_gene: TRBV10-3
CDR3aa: CAISVGGQETQYF
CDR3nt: TGTGCCATCAGTGTCGGGGGCCAAGAGACCCAGTACTTC

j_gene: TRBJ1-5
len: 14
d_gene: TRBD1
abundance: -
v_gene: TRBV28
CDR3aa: CASSSGTGNQPQHF
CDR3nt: TGTGCCAGCAGTTCCGGGACAGGGAATCAGCCCCAGCATTTT

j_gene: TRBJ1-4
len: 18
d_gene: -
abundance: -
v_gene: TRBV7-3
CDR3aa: CASSFVVLHTSTNEKLFF
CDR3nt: TGTGCCAGCAGCTTTGTCGTGTTACACACCTCAACTAATGAAAAACTGTTTTTT

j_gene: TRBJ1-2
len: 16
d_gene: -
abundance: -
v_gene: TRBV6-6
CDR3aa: CASSYSIGGVNYGYTF
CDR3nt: TGTGCCAGCAGTTACTCGATTGGTGGGGTGAACTATGGCTACACCTTC

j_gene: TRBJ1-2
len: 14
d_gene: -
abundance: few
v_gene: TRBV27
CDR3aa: CASSLSGPNYGYTF
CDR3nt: TGTGCCAGCAGTTTATCCGGGCCTAACTATGGCTACACCTTC

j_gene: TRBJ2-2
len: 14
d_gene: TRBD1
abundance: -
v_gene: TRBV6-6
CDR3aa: CASSHQGAAGELFF
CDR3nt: TGTGCCAGCAGTCATCAGGGGGCTGCCGGGGAGCTGTTTTTT

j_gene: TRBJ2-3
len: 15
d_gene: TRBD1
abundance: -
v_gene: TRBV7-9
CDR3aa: CAGKKPGQDTDTQYF
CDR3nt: TGTGCCGGGAAGAAGCCGGGACAGGACACAGATACGCAGTATTTT

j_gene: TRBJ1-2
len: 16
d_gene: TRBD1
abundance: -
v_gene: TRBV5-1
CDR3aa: CASSWGTAKVPYGYTF
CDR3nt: TGCGCCAGCAGCTGGGGGACAGCGAAAGTCCCATATGGCTACACCTTC

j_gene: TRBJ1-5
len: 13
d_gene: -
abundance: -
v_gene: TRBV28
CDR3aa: CASSLQENQPQHF
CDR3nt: TGTGCCAGCAGCTTGCAGGAAAATCAGCCCCAGCATTTT

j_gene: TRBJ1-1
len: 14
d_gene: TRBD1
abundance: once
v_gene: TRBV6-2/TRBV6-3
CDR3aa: CASSARQGRTEAFF
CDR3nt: TGTGCCAGCAGCGCCCGACAGGGACGCACTGAAGCTTTCTTT

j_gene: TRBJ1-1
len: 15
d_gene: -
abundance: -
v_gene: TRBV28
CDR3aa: CASSLTAAQDTEAFF
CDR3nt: TGTGCCAGCAGTTTAACGGCCGCCCAGGACACTGAAGCTTTCTTT

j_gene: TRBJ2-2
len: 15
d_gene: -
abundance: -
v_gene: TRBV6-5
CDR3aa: CASRRRDSNTGELFF
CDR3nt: TGTGCCAGCAGGCGGCGGGACAGTAACACCGGGGAGCTGTTTTTT

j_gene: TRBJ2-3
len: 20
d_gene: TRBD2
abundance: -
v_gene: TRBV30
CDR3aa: CAWRASGLAGVPISTDTQYF
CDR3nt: TGTGCCTGGAGGGCCTCAGGACTAGCGGGAGTCCCCATTAGCACAGATACGCAGTATTTT

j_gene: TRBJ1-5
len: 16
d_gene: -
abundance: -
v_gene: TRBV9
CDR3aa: CASSVGSGAGNQPQHF
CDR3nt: TGTGCCAGCAGCGTAGGGTCTGGGGCAGGTAATCAGCCCCAGCATTTT

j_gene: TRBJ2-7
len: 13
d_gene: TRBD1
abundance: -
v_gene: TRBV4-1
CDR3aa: CASSPRQGDEQYF
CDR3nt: TGCGCCAGCAGCCCGCGACAGGGGGACGAGCAGTACTTC

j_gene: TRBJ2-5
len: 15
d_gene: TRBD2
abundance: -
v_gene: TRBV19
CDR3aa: CASSTDLMGGETQYF
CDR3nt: TGTGCCAGTAGTACCGACCTTATGGGAGGGGAGACCCAGTACTTC

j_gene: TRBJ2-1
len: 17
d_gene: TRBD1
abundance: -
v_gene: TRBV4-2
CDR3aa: CASSPLPRGGTEDEQFF
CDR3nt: TGTGCCAGCAGCCCCCTCCCTCGAGGGGGCACTGAAGATGAGCAGTTCTTC

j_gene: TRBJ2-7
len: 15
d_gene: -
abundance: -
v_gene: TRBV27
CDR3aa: CASSFAGQGKGEQYF
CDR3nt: TGTGCCAGCAGTTTCGCGGGTCAGGGGAAGGGGGAGCAGTACTTC

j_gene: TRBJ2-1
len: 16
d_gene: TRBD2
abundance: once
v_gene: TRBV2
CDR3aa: CASSEGEAGGIHEQFF
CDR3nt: TGTGCCAGCAGTGAAGGCGAAGCGGGAGGGATCCATGAGCAGTTCTTC